Included here is one TCR beta chain sequence, with context. Its specificity is not known. Germline lookup yields CDR1 DFQATT and CDR2 SNEGSKA (reference sequence). The V gene end was trimmed by 1 base and the J gene end by 5 bases; junction bases not matched to a gene: 17. The CDR3 loop spans 17 amino acids. From the reads, TCRdb called clonotypes with MiXCR, one entry per CDR3 protein. The sample records 700,000 to 950,000 distinct CDR3 sequences, about 31% being singletons. This sample is drawn from a study of T cell repertoires in cytomegalovirus infection. This chain links TRBV20-1 with TRBJ2-7; 7 bases map to TRBD1. This clonotype was obtained from a human donor in good health (CMV status not recorded). Some clones in this sample may be carry-over from other donors' samples. The material sequenced was cultured CD8+ T cells from PBMCs, taken from culture after CMV antigen stimulation. CDR3 loop: CSARAMAGGNARNEQYF. DNA for the CDR3: TGCAGTGCTAGAGCTATGGCAGGGGGTAATGCTCGGAACGAGCAGTACTTC.